Following are 8 T cell receptor beta chains from one sample sequenced in a study of blood T cell repertoires in COVID-19. Clones were sequenced by immunoSEQ multiplex PCR, and TCRdb holds only the in-frame ones, with some missing. Of around 260,000 clones in the sample, about 86% were seen once. Sequencing was done on a sample of peripheral blood. These TCRs come from a man younger than 35 with active or convalescent COVID-19.

The chain recombines TRBV9 with TRBJ1-4; D is ambiguous. The CDR3 loop spans 14 amino acids. The germline CDR1 and CDR2 sequences are SGDLS and YYNGEE. V was trimmed by 0 bases and J by 8 bases, leaving 11 bases between them. The CDR3 reads CASSVDRGGEKLFF. CDR3 coding DNA: TGTGCCAGCAGCGTAGACAGAGGAGGGGAAAAACTGTTTTTT. The full variable domain, in which reference TRBV9 and TRBJ1-4 provide the parts outside the CDR3, is DSGVTQTPKHLITATGQRVTLRCSPRSGDLSVYWYQQSLDQGLQFLIQYYNGEERAKGNILERFSAQQFPDLHSELNLSSLELGDSALYFCASSVDRGGEKLFFGSGTQLSVL.

This clone was observed a single time. The rearrangement joins TRBV30 to TRBJ1-1, with D perhaps TRBD1 (5 bases). V was cut by 2 bases and J by 3 bases, with 13 bases left in between. The CDR3 contains 14 residues. The germline CDR1 and CDR2 sequences are GTSNPN and SVGIG (reference sequence). The CDR3, as DNA: TGTGCCTGGAGTATCAGGGTTTTCGACACTGAAGCTTTCTTT. Its protein product is CAWSIRVFDTEAFF.

The rearrangement links TRBV5-5 to TRBJ2-7; TRBD2 is a possible D gene (5 bases). V dropped 0 bases and J dropped 5 bases, with 18 bases sitting between them. The CDR3 contains 16 residues. Per the germline V gene, CDR1 is SGHKS and CDR2 is YYEKEE (reference sequence). CDR3 sequence reads: CASSLVVSAGVNEQYF. CDR3 DNA: TGTGCCAGCAGCTTGGTCGTTTCGGCGGGTGTCAACGAGCAGTACTTC.

This clone has only a few counts. Here the CDR3 reads CASNPPGYSNQPQHF. For the CDR3, the DNA is TGTGCCAGCAACCCCCCGGGATATAGCAATCAGCCCCAGCATTTT. J is TRBJ1-5 and V is TRBV2; D gene ambiguous. The germline V and J ends were trimmed by 7 bases and 0 bases, with 13 bases remaining between them. The CDR3 sequence is 15 residues long. The germline V gene has CDR1 SNHLY and CDR2 FYNNEI.

V usage is TRBV11-2 and J usage is TRBJ2-5; a weak D match, TRBD1 (5 bases). Trimming took 5 bases from V and 2 from J, leaving 12 bases between them. Germline loops: CDR1 SGHAT, CDR2 FQNNGV. The CDR3 sequence is 14 residues long. The CDR3 sequence is CASSQTAPQETQYF. The CDR3 coding sequence is TGTGCCAGCAGCCAGACAGCTCCTCAAGAGACCCAGTACTTC.

The rearrangement joins TRBV11-3 to TRBJ1-3; D may be TRBD1 (5 bases). CDR1 is SGHNT, CDR2 YENEEA, per germline. The CDR3 is made up of 16 amino acids. Trimming cost V 7 bases and J 0 bases, with 16 bases left between them. The CDR3 DNA follows: TGTGCCAGCACCCCCCTAGGGACTTACTCTGGAAACACCATATATTTT. Translation gives CASTPLGTYSGNTIYF.

Concerning this clone itself: Other nucleotide sequences in the sample specify the same CDR3. This rearrangement joins TRBV24-1 to TRBJ1-1, with D hard to call. The CDR3 covers 12 residues. Trimming pared 3 bases from V and 3 bases from J, leaving 4 bases between. Germline CDR1 KGHDR, CDR2 SFDVKD. The CDR3 reads CATSDPDTEAFF. The DNA of the CDR3 is TGTGCCACCAGTGATCCGGACACTGAAGCTTTCTTT.

The table lists this clone with a few counts. The V and J genes are TRBV6-5 and TRBJ2-1, with 8 positions matching TRBD1. The CDR3 sequence is 15 residues long. The junction had 4 bases not matched to a gene; V was cut back by 6 bases and J by 0 bases. CDR1 is MNHEY and CDR2 is SVGAGI in the germline V gene. The CDR3 coding sequence is TGTGCCAGCAGACGCGACAGGGGCTCCTACAATGAGCAGTTCTTC. Translation gives CASRRDRGSYNEQFF.